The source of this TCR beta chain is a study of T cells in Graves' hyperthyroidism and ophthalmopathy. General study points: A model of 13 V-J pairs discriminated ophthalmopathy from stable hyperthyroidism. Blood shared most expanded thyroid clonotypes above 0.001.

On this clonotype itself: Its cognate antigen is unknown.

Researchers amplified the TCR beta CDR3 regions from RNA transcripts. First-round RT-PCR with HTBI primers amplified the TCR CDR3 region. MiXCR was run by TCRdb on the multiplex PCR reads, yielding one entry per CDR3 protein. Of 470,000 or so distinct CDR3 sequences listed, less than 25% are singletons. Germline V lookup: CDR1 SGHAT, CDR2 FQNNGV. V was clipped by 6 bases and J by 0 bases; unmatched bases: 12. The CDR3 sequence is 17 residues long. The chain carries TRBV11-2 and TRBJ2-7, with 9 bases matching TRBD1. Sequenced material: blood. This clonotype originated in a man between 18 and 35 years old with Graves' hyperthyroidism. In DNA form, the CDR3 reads TGTGCCAGCAGTTACGGGGGACAGGGTACCTACTCCTACGAGCAGTACTTC. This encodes CASSYGGQGTYSYEQYF.